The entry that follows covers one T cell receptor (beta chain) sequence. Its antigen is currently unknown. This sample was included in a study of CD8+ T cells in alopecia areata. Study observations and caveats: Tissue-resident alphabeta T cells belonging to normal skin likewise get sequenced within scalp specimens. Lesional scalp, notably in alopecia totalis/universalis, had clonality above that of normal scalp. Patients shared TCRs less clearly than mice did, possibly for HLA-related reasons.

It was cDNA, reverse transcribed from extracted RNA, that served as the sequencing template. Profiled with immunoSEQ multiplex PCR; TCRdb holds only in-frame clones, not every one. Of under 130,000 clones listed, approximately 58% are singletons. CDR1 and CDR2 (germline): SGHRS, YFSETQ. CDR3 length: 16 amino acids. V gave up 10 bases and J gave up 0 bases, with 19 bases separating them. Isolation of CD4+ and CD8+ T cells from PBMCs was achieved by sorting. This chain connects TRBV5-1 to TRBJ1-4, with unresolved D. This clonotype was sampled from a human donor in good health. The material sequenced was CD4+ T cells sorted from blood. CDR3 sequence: CAVRGPGATTNEKLFF. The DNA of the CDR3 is TGCGCCGTTCGAGGACCGGGAGCTACAACTAATGAAAAACTGTTTTTT.